The source of this TCR beta chain is a study of blood T cells in healthy people across ages. The donors, all healthy, were Caucasians living in Russia, aged about 6 to 90. The extraction recovered at least 5 micrograms of total RNA per sample. Primed by a sample-barcoded 5' primer and a J-beta primer mix, a second PCR proceeded for roughly 6 to 12 cycles. Each CDR3 protein gets one entry after TCRdb re-called the 5' RACE reads with MiXCR. Altogether roughly 720,000 distinct CDR3 sequences are present, roughly 50% being singletons, with the ten largest covering around 41%. Study-wide points: Naive CD4+ cells and diversity were both higher in long-lived donors than in aged donors. With unsorted PBMCs, a conclusive comparison of naive versus antigen-experienced cells was not possible.

Remarks on this clonotype: Its antigen is not known.

Sequenced material: blood. The clonotype was recovered from a man of 80 years or more in good health.

CDR3 bases: TGTGCCAGCAGTTACCCCTTAGGTGCGGGAGAGACCGATGAGCAGTTCTTC. This translates into CASSYPLGAGETDEQFF. The V gene is TRBV6-5, the J gene TRBJ2-1; TRBD2 agrees at 7 bases. Trimming cost V 2 bases and J 8 bases; bases outside gene matches: 15. Germline assignment: CDR1 MNHEY and CDR2 SVGAGI. The CDR3 contains 17 residues.